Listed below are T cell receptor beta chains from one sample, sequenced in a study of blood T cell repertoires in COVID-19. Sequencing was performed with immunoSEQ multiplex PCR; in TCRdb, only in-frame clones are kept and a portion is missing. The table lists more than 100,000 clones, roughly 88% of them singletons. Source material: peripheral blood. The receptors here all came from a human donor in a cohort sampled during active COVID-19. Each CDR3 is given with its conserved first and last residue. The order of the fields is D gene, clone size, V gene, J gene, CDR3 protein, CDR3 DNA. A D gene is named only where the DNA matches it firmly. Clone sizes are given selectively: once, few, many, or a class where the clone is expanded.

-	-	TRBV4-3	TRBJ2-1	CASSQTEGVWNEQFF	TGCGCCAGCAGCCAGACCGAGGGGGTTTGGAATGAGCAGTTCTTC
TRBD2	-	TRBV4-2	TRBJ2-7	CASSQGLVVGEQYF	TGTGCCAGCAGCCAGGGACTAGTGGTCGGCGAGCAGTACTTC
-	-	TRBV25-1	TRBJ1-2	CASSEIYYGYTF	TGTGCCAGCAGTGAAATATACTATGGCTACACCTTC
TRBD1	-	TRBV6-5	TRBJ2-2	CASKFRDSNTGELFF	TGTGCCAGCAAATTCCGGGACAGCAACACCGGGGAGCTGTTTTTT
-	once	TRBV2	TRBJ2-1	CASSESNRELNEQFF	TGTGCCAGCAGTGAAAGTAACAGGGAGCTCAATGAGCAGTTCTTC
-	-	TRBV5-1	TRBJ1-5	CASSLTPMDSRYSNQPQHF	TGCGCCAGCAGCCTAACACCTATGGACAGTCGGTATAGCAATCAGCCCCAGCATTTT
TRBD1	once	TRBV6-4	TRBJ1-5	CASSPGTGGNQPQHF	TGTGCCAGCAGCCCCGGGACAGGGGGCAATCAGCCCCAGCATTTT
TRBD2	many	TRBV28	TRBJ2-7	CASTWTSGRGYEQYF	TGTGCCAGCACCTGGACTAGCGGGAGGGGTTACGAGCAGTACTTC
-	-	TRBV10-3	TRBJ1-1	CAMRESLALGTEAFF	TGTGCCATGCGAGAATCACTTGCCCTCGGGACTGAAGCTTTCTTT
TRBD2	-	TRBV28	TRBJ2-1	CASSFASGGSLQFF	TGTGCCAGCAGTTTTGCTAGCGGGGGGAGTTTGCAGTTCTTC